These T cell receptor beta chains were read from a single sample in a study of shared clonotypes between healthy human individuals. Profiled with immunoSEQ multiplex PCR; TCRdb holds only in-frame clones, not every one. In the table there are about 1.9 million clones, over 85% of which are singletons. Material: naive CD8+ T cells from PBMCs. Receptor source: a man younger than 35 in good health. Some clones in this sample may be carry-over from other donors' samples. Each CDR3 is given with its conserved first and last residue. Each record gives: clone size, J gene, D gene, V gene, CDR3 protein, CDR3 DNA. A D gene is named only where the DNA matches it firmly. The size of a clone is reported for some rows only, either as once, few or many, or as a class for expanded clones.

NA | TRBJ1-2 | NA | TRBV10-3 | CAISDLVGGDHYGYTF | TGTGCCATCAGTGACCTGGTTGGGGGGGATCACTATGGCTACACCTTC
NA | TRBJ2-7 | NA | TRBV7-2 | CASRGDFYEQYF | TGTGCCAGCAGGGGGGACTTCTACGAGCAGTACTTC
once | TRBJ1-1 | NA | TRBV11-2 | CASSLEPTRGTEAFF | TGTGCCAGCAGCTTAGAGCCCACAAGGGGCACTGAAGCTTTCTTT
NA | TRBJ2-4 | NA | TRBV19 | CASSIDGKNIQYF | TGTGCCAGTAGTATAGACGGAAAAAACATTCAGTACTTC
once | TRBJ1-3 | NA | TRBV18 | CASSPENRRPGNTIYF | TGTGCCAGCTCACCAGAGAATCGTCGGCCTGGAAACACCATATATTTT
NA | TRBJ2-1 | TRBD1 | TRBV4-1 | CASSHPRQGDYNEQFF | TGCGCCAGCAGCCACCCCCGACAGGGTGATTACAATGAGCAGTTCTTC
once | TRBJ2-1 | NA | TRBV6-6 | CASSYPGWGNEQFF | TGTGCCAGCAGTTACCCGGGCTGGGGAAATGAGCAGTTCTTC
NA | TRBJ1-6 | TRBD1 | TRBV11-2 | CASSRRFRDRDNSPLHF | TGTGCCAGCAGCCGACGCTTCCGGGACAGAGATAATTCACCCCTCCACTTT
once | TRBJ2-3 | NA | TRBV7-9 | CAAVADTQYF | TGTGCAGCGGTCGCAGATACGCAGTATTTT
NA | TRBJ2-7 | NA | TRBV23-1 | CASSPPSGDAYEQYF | TGCGCCAGCAGTCCCCCGTCGGGGGACGCCTACGAGCAGTACTTC
NA | TRBJ1-5 | TRBD1 | TRBV27 | CASKGQGYQPQHF | TGTGCCAGCAAGGGACAGGGCTATCAGCCCCAGCATTTT
NA | TRBJ2-7 | TRBD1 | TRBV2 | CASSNPGQGVDEQYF | TGTGCCAGCAGTAACCCGGGACAGGGAGTCGACGAGCAGTACTTC
NA | TRBJ2-3 | NA | TRBV5-1 | CASRLTASLPTINTQYF | TGCGCCAGCAGGTTGACAGCCTCCCTCCCTACAATAAATACGCAGTATTTT
NA | TRBJ1-5 | TRBD1 | TRBV6-1 | CASSEDRGPNQPQHF | TGTGCCAGCAGTGAGGACAGGGGACCGAATCAGCCCCAGCATTTT
NA | TRBJ1-1 | NA | TRBV16 | CASSPGRGGTEAFF | TGTGCCAGCAGCCCAGGACGCGGAGGCACTGAAGCTTTCTTT
NA | TRBJ2-2 | TRBD2 | TRBV7-8 | CASSLGLAGGPYTGELFF | TGTGCCAGCAGCTTAGGACTAGCGGGAGGGCCGTACACCGGGGAGCTGTTTTTT
NA | TRBJ2-1 | NA | TRBV27 | CATQGVHPYNEQFF | TGTGCCACCCAGGGCGTCCATCCATACAATGAGCAGTTCTTC
NA | TRBJ2-1 | NA | TRBV6-1 | CASSEGWRVSYNEQFF | TGTGCCAGCAGTGAAGGGTGGCGGGTCTCCTACAATGAGCAGTTCTTC
few | TRBJ1-4 | NA | TRBV28 | CASSSYSEKLFF | TGTGCCAGCAGTTCCTATAGTGAAAAACTGTTTTTT
NA | TRBJ1-3 | NA | TRBV9 | CASSAGAVAAAGNTIYF | TGTGCCAGCAGCGCCGGGGCCGTTGCGGCGGCTGGAAACACCATATATTTT
NA | TRBJ2-3 | NA | TRBV15 | CATSRDREIPDTQYF | TGTGCCACCAGCAGAGATAGGGAGATCCCAGATACGCAGTATTTT